This T cell receptor (beta chain) was observed in a study of blood T cells in healthy people across ages. Study results and caveats: In long-lived donors, naive CD4+ cell counts and diversity exceeded those of aged donors.

Combining a sample-barcoded 5' primer with a J-beta primer mix, a second PCR ran for roughly 7 to 12 cycles. Each CDR3 protein gets one entry after TCRdb re-called the 5' RACE reads with MiXCR. Here the sample spans roughly 2 million distinct CDR3 sequences, 40% to 55% being singletons. This clonotype was detected a few times. Antigen: not known. The receptor was derived from a woman in her thirties or forties in good health. Input material: blood.

The CDR3 sequence is CASSPHLKNTEAFF. The CDR3 DNA follows: TGTGCCAGCAGTCCACACCTAAAGAACACTGAAGCTTTCTTT. V and J are TRBV7-9 and TRBJ1-1; D remains unclear. The V gene lost 6 bases and the J gene lost 1 base, with 12 bases spanning the gap. The CDR3 has 14 amino acids. CDR1 and CDR2 (germline): SEHNR, FQNEAQ (reference sequence). Full variable domain (outside the CDR3, taken from reference TRBV7-9 and TRBJ1-1): DTGVSQNPRHKITKRGQNVTFRCDPISEHNRLYWYRQTLGQGPEFLTYFQNEAQLEKSRLLSDRFSAERPKGSFSTLEIQRTEQGDSAMYLCASSPHLKNTEAFFGQGTRLTVV.